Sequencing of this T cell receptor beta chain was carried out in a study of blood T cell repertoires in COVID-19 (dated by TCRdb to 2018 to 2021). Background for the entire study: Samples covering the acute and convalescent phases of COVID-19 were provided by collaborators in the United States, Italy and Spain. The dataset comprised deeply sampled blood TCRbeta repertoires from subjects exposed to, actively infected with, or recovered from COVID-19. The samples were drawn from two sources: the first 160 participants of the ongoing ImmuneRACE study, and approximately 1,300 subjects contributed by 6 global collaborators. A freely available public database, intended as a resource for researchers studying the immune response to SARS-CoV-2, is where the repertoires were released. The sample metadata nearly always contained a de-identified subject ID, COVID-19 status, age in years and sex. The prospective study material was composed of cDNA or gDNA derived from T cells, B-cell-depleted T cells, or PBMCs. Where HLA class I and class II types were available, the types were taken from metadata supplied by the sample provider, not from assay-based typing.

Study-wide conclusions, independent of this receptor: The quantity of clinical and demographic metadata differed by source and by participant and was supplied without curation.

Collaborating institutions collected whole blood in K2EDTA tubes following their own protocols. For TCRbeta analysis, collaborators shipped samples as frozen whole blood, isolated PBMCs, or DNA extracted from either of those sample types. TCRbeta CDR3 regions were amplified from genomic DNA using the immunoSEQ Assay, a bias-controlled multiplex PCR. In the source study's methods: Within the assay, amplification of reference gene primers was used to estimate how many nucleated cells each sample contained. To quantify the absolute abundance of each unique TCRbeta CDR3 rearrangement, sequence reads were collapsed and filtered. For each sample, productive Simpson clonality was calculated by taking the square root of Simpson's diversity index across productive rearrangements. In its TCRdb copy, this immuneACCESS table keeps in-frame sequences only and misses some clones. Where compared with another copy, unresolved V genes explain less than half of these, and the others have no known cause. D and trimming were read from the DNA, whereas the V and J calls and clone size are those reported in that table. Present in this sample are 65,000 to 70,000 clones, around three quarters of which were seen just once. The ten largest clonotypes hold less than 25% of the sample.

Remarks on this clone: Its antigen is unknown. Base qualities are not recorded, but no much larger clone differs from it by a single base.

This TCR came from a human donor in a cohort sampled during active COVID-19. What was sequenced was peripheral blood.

The DNA sequence is TGTGCCAGTAGTATGCGGGGGCGGCGTAACGGCTACACCTTC. Its translation is CASSMRGRRNGYTF. The chain uses TRBV19 and TRBJ1-2, with a tentative D gene TRBD1 over 6 matching bases. Taken from cysteine to phenylalanine, the CDR3 has 14 residues. Only the CDR3 DNA is retained, 42 bases long and in frame from the first base. The germline V gene (reference sequence) gives CDR1 as LNHDA and CDR2 as SQIVND. V is shortened by 3 bases, J by 8 bases, and the region joining them spans 16 bases. Full variable domain (CDR3 extended with the reference TRBV19 and TRBJ1-2 proteins): DGGITQSPKYLFRKEGQNVTLSCEQNLNHDAMYWYRQDPGQGLRLIYYSQIVNDFQKGDIAEGYSVSREKKESFPLTVTSAQKNPTAFYLCASSMRGRRNGYTFGSGTRLTVV.